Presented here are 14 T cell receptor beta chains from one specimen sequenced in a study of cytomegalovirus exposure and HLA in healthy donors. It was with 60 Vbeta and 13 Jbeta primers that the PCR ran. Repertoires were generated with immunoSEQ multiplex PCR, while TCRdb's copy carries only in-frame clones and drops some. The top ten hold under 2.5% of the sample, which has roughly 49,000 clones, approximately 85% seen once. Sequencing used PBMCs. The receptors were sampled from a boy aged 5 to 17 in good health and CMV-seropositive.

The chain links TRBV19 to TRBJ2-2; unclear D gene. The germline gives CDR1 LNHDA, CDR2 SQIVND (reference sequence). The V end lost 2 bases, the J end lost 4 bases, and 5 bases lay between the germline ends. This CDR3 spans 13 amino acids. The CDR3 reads CASSIQSTGELFF. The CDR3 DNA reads TGTGCCAGTAGTATACAGTCCACCGGGGAGCTGTTTTTT.

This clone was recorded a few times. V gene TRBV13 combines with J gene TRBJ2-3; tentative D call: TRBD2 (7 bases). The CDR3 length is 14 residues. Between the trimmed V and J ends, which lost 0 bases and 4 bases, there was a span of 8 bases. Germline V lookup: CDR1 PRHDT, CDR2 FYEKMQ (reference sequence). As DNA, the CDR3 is TGTGCCAGCAGCTTAGGGGGGGGGCCAGATACGCAGTATTTT. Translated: CASSLGGGPDTQYF.

The CDR3 DNA sequence: TGCAGCGTTGTTAGCGGGGCCTCTATCGATGAGCAGTTCTTC. Translated: CSVVSGASIDEQFF. This sequence joins TRBV29-1 and TRBJ2-1, with TRBD2 identical over 8 bases. The V and J ends lost 4 bases and 8 bases, in that order; junction bases with no gene match: 10. The CDR3 contains 14 residues. Germline CDR1 is SQVTM and CDR2 is ANQGSEA.

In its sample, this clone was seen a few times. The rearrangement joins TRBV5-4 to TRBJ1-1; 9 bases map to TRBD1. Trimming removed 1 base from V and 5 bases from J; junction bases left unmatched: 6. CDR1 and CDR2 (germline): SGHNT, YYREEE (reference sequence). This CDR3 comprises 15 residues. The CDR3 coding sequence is TGTGCCAGCAGCTTGTCAGGACAGGGGTTGACTGAAGCTTTCTTT. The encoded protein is CASSLSGQGLTEAFF.

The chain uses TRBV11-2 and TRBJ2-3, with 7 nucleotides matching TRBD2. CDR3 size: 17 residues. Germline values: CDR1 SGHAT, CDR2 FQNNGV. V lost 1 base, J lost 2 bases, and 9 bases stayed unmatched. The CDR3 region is CASSLGAGLGDTDTQYF. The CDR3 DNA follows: TGTGCCAGCAGCTTAGGGGCCGGACTAGGGGACACAGATACGCAGTATTTT. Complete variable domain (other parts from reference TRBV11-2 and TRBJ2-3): EAGVAQSPRYKIIEKRQSVAFWCNPISGHATLYWYQQILGQGPKLLIQFQNNGVVDDSQLPKDRFSAERLKGVDSTLKIQPAKLEDSAVYLCASSLGAGLGDTDTQYFGPGTRLTVL.

The CDR3 DNA is TGTGCCAGCGGGAGGGGAGGCCAGCCCCAGCATTTT. Translated, it gives CASGRGGQPQHF. The chain combines TRBV9 with TRBJ1-5; tentative D call: TRBD1 (5 bases). CDR1 and CDR2 (germline): SGDLS, YYNGEE. Trimming took 7 bases from V and 7 from J, leaving 12 bases between them. There are 12 residues in the CDR3.

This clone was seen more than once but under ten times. The CDR3 nucleotides read TGTGCCAGCCAGACTAGCGGGGGGGTGAATGAGCAGTTCTTC. Translation: CASQTSGGVNEQFF. V and J are TRBV6-5 and TRBJ2-1; 14 bases line up with TRBD2. V was pared by 8 bases and J by 7 bases, with 4 bases of the junction left unmatched. The CDR3 is 14 amino acids. Per the germline V gene, CDR1 is MNHEY and CDR2 is SVGAGI.

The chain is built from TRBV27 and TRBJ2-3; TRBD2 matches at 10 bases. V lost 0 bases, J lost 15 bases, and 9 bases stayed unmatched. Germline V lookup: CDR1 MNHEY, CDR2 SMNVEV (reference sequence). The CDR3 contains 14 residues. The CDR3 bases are TGTGCCAGCAGTTTATCTCGAGCGGGGGGGCCTTCATATTTT. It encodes CASSLSRAGGPSYF.

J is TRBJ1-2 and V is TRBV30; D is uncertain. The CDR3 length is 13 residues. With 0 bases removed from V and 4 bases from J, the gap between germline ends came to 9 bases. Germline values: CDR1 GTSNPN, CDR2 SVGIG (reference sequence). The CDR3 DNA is TGTGCCTGGAGTGTACTTGCGTCCTATGGCTACACCTTC. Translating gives CAWSVLASYGYTF.

CDR3 nucleotide sequence: TGTGCCAGCAGGATACCTTCTATTTACGAGCAGTACTTC. Encoded protein: CASRIPSIYEQYF. The V and J genes are TRBV6-1 and TRBJ2-7; no firm D call. Trimming removed 6 bases at V and 4 bases at J, with 13 bases between. Germline CDR1 and CDR2: MNHNS and SASEGT. CDR3 size: 13 residues.

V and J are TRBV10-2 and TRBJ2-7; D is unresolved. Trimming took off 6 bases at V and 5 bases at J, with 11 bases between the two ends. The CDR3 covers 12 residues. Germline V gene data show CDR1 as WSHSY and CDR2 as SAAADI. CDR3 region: CASSRTADEQYF. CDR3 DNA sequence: TGCGCCAGCAGCCGAACAGCAGACGAGCAGTACTTC.

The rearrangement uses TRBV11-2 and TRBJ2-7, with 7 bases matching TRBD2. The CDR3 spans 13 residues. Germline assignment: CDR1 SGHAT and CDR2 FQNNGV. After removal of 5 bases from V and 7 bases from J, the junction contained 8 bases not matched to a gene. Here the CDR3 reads CASSGTRAGEQYF. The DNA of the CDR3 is TGTGCCAGCAGCGGGACGAGAGCGGGGGAGCAGTACTTC.

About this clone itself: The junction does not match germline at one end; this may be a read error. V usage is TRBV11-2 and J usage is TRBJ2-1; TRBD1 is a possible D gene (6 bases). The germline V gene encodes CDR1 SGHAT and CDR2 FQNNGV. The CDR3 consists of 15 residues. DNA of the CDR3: TGTGTCAGCAGCTTAGGGTCAACTCTAGGGGGTGAGCAGTTCTTC. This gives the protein CVSSLGSTLGGEQFF.

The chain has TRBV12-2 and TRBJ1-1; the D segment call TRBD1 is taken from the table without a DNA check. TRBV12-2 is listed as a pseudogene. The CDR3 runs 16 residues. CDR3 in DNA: TGTGCAAGTCGCTTCCGAGTAGGGGGCTCGAACACTGAAGCTTTCTTT. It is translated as CASRFRVGGSNTEAFF.